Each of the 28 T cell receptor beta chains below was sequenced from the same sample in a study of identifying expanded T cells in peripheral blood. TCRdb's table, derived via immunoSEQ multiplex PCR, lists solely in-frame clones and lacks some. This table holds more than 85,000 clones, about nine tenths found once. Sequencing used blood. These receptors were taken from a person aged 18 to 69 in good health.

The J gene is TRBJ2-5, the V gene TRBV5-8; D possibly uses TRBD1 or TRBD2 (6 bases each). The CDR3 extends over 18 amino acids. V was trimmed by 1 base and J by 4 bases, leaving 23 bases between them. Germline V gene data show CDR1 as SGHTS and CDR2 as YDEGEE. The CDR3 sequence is CASSLIRSGGGERETQYF. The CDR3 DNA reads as TGTGCCAGCAGCTTGATCCGATCCGGGGGCGGTGAAAGAGAGACCCAGTACTTC.

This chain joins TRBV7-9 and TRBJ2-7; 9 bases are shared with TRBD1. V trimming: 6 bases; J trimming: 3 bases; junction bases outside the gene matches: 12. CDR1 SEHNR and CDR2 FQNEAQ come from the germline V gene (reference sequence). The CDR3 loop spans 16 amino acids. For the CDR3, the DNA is TGTGCCAGCAGTTCTGAATGGACAGGGGCCTTCTACGAGCAGTACTTC. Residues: CASSSEWTGAFYEQYF.

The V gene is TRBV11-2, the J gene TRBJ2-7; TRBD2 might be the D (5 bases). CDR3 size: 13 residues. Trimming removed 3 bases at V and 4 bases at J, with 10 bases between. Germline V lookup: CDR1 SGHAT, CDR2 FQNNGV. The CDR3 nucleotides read TGTGCCAGCAGCTTTGCCGGGGATTACGAGCAGTACTTC. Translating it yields CASSFAGDYEQYF.

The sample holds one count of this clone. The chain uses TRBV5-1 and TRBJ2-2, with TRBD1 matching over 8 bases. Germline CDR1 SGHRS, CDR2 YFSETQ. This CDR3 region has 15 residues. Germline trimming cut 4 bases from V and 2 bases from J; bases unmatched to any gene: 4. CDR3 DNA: TGCGCCAGCAGCCTCGGGACAGGCAACACCGGGGAGCTGTTTTTT. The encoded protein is CASSLGTGNTGELFF.

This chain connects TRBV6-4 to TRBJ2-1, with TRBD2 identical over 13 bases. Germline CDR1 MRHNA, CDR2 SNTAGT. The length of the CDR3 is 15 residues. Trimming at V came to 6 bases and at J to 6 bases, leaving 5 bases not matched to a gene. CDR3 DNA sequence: TGTGCCAGCAGCCCGGGACTAGCGGGGACCAATGAGCAGTTCTTC. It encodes CASSPGLAGTNEQFF.

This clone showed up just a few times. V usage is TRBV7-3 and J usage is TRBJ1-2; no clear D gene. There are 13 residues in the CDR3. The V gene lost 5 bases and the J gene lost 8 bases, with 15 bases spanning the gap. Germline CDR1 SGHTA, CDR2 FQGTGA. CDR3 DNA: TGTGCCAGCAGCCCGAGGACTGCGCGGGGCTACACCTTC. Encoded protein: CASSPRTARGYTF.

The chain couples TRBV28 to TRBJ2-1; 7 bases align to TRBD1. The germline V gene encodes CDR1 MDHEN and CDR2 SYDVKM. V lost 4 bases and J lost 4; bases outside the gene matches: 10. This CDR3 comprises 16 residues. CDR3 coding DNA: TGTGCCAGCAGTTCATTAGGGGGCGTTAAATACAATGAGCAGTTCTTC. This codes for CASSSLGGVKYNEQFF.

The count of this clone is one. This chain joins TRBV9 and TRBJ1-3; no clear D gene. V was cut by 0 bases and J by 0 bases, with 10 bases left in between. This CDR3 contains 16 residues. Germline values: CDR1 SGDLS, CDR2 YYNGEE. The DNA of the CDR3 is TGTGCCAGCAGCGTAGAGGCAGGATTCTCTGGAAACACCATATATTTT. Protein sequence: CASSVEAGFSGNTIYF.

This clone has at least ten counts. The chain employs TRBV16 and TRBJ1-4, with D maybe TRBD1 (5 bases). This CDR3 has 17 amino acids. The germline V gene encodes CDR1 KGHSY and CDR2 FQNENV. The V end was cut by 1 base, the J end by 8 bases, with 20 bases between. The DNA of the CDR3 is TGTGCCAGCAGCCAATGGCTCGGGGCTGAGGTCGGCGAAAAACTGTTTTTT. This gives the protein CASSQWLGAEVGEKLFF. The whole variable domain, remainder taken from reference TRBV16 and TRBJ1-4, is GEEVAQTPKHLVRGEGQKAKLYCAPIKGHSYVFWYQQVLKNEFKFLISFQNENVFDETGMPKERFSAKCLPNSPCSLEIQATKLEDSAVYFCASSQWLGAEVGEKLFFGSGTQLSVL.

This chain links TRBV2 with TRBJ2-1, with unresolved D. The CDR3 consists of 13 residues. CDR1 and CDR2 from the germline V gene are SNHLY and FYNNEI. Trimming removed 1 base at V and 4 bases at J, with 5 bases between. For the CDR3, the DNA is TGTGCCAGCAGTGAAGATTTGTACAATGAGCAGTTCTTC. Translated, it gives CASSEDLYNEQFF.

DNA for the CDR3: TGTGCCGGAAGACTAGCGGCCCACCCCGAGCAGTACTTC. Translation gives CAGRLAAHPEQYF. The chain links TRBV2 to TRBJ2-7; 9 bases map to TRBD2. This CDR3 region has 13 residues. CDR1 is SNHLY, CDR2 FYNNEI, per germline. V was clipped by 11 bases and J by 6 bases; unmatched bases: 11.

The CDR3 DNA reads as TGTGCCAGCAGCCCTCGGACTAGCGGGGAGGGTACGCAGTATTTT. Its translation: CASSPRTSGEGTQYF. V usage is TRBV11-3 and J usage is TRBJ2-3; TRBD2 aligns across 12 bases. The CDR3 has 15 residues. CDR1 and CDR2 (germline): SGHNT, YENEEA. The V gene end was trimmed by 5 bases and the J gene end by 8 bases; junction bases not matched to a gene: 8.

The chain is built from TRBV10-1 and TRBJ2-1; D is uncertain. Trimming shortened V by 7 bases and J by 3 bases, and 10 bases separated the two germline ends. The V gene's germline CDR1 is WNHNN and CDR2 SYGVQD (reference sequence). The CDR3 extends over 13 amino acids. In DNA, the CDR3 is TGCGCCAGCATGGCAGCGAACTACAATGAGCAGTTCTTC. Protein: CASMAANYNEQFF.

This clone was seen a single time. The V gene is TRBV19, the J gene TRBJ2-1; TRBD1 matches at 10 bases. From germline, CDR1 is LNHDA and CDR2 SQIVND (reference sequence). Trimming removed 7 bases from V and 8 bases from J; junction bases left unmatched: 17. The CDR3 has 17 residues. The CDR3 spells CASKLHSPRDRGDEQFF. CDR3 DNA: TGTGCCAGTAAGCTTCACAGCCCGCGGGACAGGGGTGATGAGCAGTTCTTC.

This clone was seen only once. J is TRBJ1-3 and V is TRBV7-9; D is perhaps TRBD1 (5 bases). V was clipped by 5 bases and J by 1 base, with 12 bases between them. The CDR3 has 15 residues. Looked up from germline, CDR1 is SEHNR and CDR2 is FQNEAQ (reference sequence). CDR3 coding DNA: TGTGCCAGCAGCCCTGTGGGGGGGTCTGGAAACACCATATATTTT. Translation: CASSPVGGSGNTIYF.

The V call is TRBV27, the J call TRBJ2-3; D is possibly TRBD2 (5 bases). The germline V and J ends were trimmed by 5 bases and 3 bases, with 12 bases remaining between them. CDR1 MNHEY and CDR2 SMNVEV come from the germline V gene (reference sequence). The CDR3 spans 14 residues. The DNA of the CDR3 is TGTGCCAGCAGTGAACGGGGAGATACAGATACGCAGTATTTT. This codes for CASSERGDTDTQYF.

The CDR3 nucleotides are TGTGCCAGCAGCCGGGGGGCCAGGGCGAACACTGAAGCTTTCTTT. Its translation is CASSRGARANTEAFF. The chain carries TRBV7-8 and TRBJ1-1; D perhaps matches TRBD1 (6 bases). The CDR3 is 15 amino acids. CDR1 SGHVS and CDR2 FQNEAQ come from the germline V gene. Trimming took 5 bases from V and 1 from J, leaving 14 bases between them.

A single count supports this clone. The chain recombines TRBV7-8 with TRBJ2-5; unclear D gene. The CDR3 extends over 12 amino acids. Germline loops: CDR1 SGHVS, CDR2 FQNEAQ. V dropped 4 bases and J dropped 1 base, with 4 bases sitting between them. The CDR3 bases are TGTGCCAGCAGCTCCGCCCAAGAGACCCAGTACTTC. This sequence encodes CASSSAQETQYF.

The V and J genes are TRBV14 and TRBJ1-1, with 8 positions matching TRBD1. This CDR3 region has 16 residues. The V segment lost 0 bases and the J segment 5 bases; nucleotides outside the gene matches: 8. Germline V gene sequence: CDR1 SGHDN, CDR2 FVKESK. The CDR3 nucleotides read TGTGCCAGCAGCCAAGACCCAGGACAGGGATGGACTGAAGCTTTCTTT. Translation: CASSQDPGQGWTEAFF.

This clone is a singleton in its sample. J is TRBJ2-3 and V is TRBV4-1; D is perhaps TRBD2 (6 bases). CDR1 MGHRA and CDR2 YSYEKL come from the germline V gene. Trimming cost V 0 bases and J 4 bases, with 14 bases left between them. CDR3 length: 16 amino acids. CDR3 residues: CASSQDRWREADTQYF. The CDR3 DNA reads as TGCGCCAGCAGCCAAGATAGGTGGAGGGAGGCAGATACGCAGTATTTT.

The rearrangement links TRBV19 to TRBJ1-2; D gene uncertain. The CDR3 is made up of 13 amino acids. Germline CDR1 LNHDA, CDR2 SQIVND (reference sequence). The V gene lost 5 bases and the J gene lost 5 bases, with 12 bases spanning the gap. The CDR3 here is CASSEMGRYGYTF. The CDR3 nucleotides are TGTGCCAGTAGTGAGATGGGTAGATATGGCTACACCTTC.

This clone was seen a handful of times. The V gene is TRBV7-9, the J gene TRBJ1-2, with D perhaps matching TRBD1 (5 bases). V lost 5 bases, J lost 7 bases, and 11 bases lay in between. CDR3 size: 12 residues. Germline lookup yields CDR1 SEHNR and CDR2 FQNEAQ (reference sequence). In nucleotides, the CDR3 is TGTGCCAGCAGCCGGGACGGAGTTGGCTACACCTTC. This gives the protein CASSRDGVGYTF.

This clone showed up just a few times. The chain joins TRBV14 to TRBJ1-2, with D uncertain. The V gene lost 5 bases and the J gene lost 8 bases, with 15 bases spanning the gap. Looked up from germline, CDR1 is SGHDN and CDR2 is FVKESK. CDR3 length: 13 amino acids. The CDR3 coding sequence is TGTGCCAGCAGCGACCGGGGTCGAGCGGGCTACACCTTC. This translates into CASSDRGRAGYTF. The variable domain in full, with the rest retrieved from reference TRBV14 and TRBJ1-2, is EAGVTQFPSHSVIEKGQTVTLRCDPISGHDNLYWYRRVMGKEIKFLLHFVKESKQDESGMPNNRFLAERTGGTYSTLKVQPAELEDSGVYFCASSDRGRAGYTFGSGTRLTVV.

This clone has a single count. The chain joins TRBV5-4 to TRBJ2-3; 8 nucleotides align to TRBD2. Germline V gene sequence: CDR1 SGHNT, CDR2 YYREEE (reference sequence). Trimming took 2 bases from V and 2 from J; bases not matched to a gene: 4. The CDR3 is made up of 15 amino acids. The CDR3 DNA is TGTGCCAGCAGCTTCTTTAGCGGGGACACAGATACGCAGTATTTT. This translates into CASSFFSGDTDTQYF.

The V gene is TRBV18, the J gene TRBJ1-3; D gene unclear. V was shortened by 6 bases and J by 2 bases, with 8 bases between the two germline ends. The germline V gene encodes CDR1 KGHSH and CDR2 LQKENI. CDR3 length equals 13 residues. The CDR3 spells CASSLSAGNTIYF. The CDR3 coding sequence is TGTGCCAGCTCCCTCTCGGCTGGAAACACCATATATTTT.

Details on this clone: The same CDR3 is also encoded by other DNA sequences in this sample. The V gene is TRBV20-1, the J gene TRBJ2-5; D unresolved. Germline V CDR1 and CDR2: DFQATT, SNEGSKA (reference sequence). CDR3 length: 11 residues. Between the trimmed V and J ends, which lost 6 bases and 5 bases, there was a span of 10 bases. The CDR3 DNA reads TGCAGTGCCTCGGTCCGGGAGACCCAGTACTTC. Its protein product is CSASVRETQYF.

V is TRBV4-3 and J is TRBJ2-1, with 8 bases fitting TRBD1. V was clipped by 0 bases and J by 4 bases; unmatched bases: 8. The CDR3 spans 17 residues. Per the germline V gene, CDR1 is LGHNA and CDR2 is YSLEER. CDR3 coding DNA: TGCGCCAGCAGCCAAGAGGCGGCCGGGACAGGATACAATGAGCAGTTCTTC. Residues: CASSQEAAGTGYNEQFF.

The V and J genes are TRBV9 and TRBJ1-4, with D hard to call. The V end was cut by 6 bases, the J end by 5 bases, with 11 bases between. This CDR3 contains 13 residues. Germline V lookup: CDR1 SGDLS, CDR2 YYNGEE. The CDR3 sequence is CASMGEQNEKLFF. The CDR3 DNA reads TGTGCCAGCATGGGAGAACAAAATGAAAAACTGTTTTTT.